These 9 T cell receptor beta chains came from one sample sequenced in a study of T cell clusters in autoimmune cytopenias. Some 34,000 genome equivalents of blood DNA were amplified for TRB. Multiplex touch-down PCR amplified TRB using TRB-A and TRB-B pools in one tube. TCRdb reprocessed the multiplex PCR reads and reports one entry per CDR3 protein, with no DNA. In total, the table holds 2,500 to 4,000 distinct CDR3 sequences. The sequenced material came from peripheral blood. The receptors were sampled from a human donor with an autoimmune cytopenia or autoimmune hepatitis (not recorded which).

This clonotype is identified as medium-sized from frequency. The chain combines TRBV11-3 with TRBJ2-3; TCRdb returns TRBD2, unconfirmable since there is no DNA. The CDR3 is 15 amino acids. Germline V gives CDR1 SGHNT, CDR2 YENEEA. CDR3 loop: CASSQTSGGADTQYF.

The J gene is TRBJ2-7, the V gene TRBV13. CDR1 is PRHDT, CDR2 FYEKMQ, per germline (reference sequence). The CDR3 runs 15 residues. The CDR3: CASSYDSSYSYEQYF.

The V gene is TRBV15, the J gene TRBJ1-1; TCRdb indicates TRBD1, and absent DNA this call remains unverified. CDR1 and CDR2 from the germline V gene are LNHNV and YYDKDF (reference sequence). The CDR3 is 12 amino acids. The CDR3 spells CATSRDGGEAFF.

This clonotype shows up as medium-sized by frequency. The CDR3 sequence: CASSIEGGYEQYF. The rearrangement uses TRBV19 and TRBJ2-7; with no DNA, the TCRdb D assignment of TRBD2 cannot be verified. Germline V gives CDR1 LNHDA, CDR2 SQIVND (reference sequence). The CDR3 consists of 13 residues.

This clonotype ranks as medium-sized in terms of frequency. V is TRBV30 and J is TRBJ1-1. CDR1 is GTSNPN and CDR2 is SVGIG in the germline V gene (reference sequence). The CDR3 is 13 residues long. This CDR3 reads CAWRDTTNTEAFF.

V gene TRBV19 combines with J gene TRBJ2-1; checking the TCRdb D call of TRBD1 is not possible without DNA. The CDR3 has 16 residues. Germline V CDR1 and CDR2: LNHDA, SQIVND (reference sequence). CDR3 region: CASSKRSGTGNNEQFF.

The genes are TRBV10-3 and TRBJ1-5. Germline V gives CDR1 ENHRY, CDR2 SYGVKD. The length of the CDR3 is 12 residues. CDR3: CAISEKNQPQHF.

This chain joins TRBV12-3 or TRBV12-4 and TRBJ2-1. The CDR3 extends over 15 amino acids. CDR3 loop: CASSFDKHWYNEQFF.

Judged by frequency, this clonotype is medium-sized. The rearrangement uses TRBV30 and TRBJ2-1; TCRdb indicates TRBD2, and absent DNA this call remains unverified. The CDR3 covers 14 residues. Per germline, CDR1 GTSNPN and CDR2 SVGIG (reference sequence). CDR3 protein: CAGSSGAPYNEQFF.